A selection of T cell receptor beta chains follows, all from one sample in a study of blood T cell repertoires in COVID-19. Clones were read by immunoSEQ multiplex PCR, and TCRdb kept only the in-frame ones, dropping some. This repertoire shows about 240,000 clones, 75% to 85% found once; its top ten account for around 8%. The specimen was peripheral blood. These receptors all stem from a woman of 80 years or more with COVID-19, enrolled during active disease. Each CDR3 is given with its conserved first and last residue. A D gene is named only where the DNA matches it firmly. Clone size is given for some rows only: seen once, a few or many times, or a class if the clone is expanded.

clone_size | j_call | v_call | d_call | cdr3_nt | cdr3_aa
. | TRBJ2-7 | TRBV24-1 | TRBD2 | TGTGCCACCAGTGACCAGGGACTAGCGGAGCCCTACGAGCAGTACTTC | CATSDQGLAEPYEQYF
. | TRBJ1-1 | TRBV7-7 | . | TGTGCTAGCAGCATCCTACAGGGTGGTGAAGCTTTCTTT | CASSILQGGEAFF
. | TRBJ2-2 | TRBV11-3 | . | TGTGCCAGCAGCTCCCGCAGGGTGTCCGCCGGGGAGCTGTTTTTT | CASSSRRVSAGELFF
. | TRBJ1-2 | TRBV24-1 | . | TGTGCCACCAGTGATTCGACAGAGGTGAGCTATGGCTACACCTTC | CATSDSTEVSYGYTF
. | TRBJ2-1 | TRBV7-3 | TRBD2 | TGTGCCAGCAGCTTAGAAGCGCGGGGGGTTTCTACCGATGAGCAGTTCTTC | CASSLEARGVSTDEQFF
. | TRBJ1-6 | TRBV6-5 | . | TGTGCCAGCTCAAGAACGGGACACATTAATTCACCCCTCCACTTT | CASSRTGHINSPLHF
. | TRBJ2-7 | TRBV11-2 | . | TGTGCCAGCAGCTTAGGCAGAAAGCAGTACTTC | CASSLGRKQYF
few | TRBJ2-1 | TRBV7-9 | TRBD2 | TGTGCCAGCAGCCATCAAAGGACTAGCGGGACCGAGCAGTTCTTC | CASSHQRTSGTEQFF
. | TRBJ2-7 | TRBV7-2 | . | TGTGCCAGCAGCCCGACTCCGGGGGCCTACGAGCAGTACTTC | CASSPTPGAYEQYF
. | TRBJ1-1 | TRBV24-1 | . | TGTGCCACCAGTGATCCGACAATCGGGGAAGGCGACACTGAAGCTTTCTTT | CATSDPTIGEGDTEAFF
. | TRBJ2-1 | TRBV4-2 | TRBD1 | TGTGCCAGCAGCCAATCGACAGGGTATGAGCAGTTCTTC | CASSQSTGYEQFF
. | TRBJ1-1 | TRBV7-9 | . | TGTGCCAGCAGCCTCAGTCTTAACACTGAAGCTTTCTTT | CASSLSLNTEAFF
. | TRBJ2-3 | TRBV20-1 | TRBD2 | TGCAGTGATTCTCGGGGGGGTTTT | CSDSRGGF
many | TRBJ2-7 | TRBV18 | TRBD2 | TGTGCCAGCTCACCACAGGCGGGAGTGCTCTCCTACGAGCAGTACTTC | CASSPQAGVLSYEQYF
. | TRBJ1-2 | TRBV2 | . | TGTGCCAGCAGTGAACAAACCCGACAGGCCTACACCTTC | CASSEQTRQAYTF
. | TRBJ1-1 | TRBV30 | . | TGTGCCTGGACAGCGAAGAACACTGAAGCTTTCTTT | CAWTAKNTEAFF
. | TRBJ1-1 | TRBV6-1 | TRBD1 | TGTGCCAGCAGCGGGACAGGGGTTAGCACTGAAGCTTTCTTT | CASSGTGVSTEAFF
. | TRBJ1-4 | TRBV19 | . | TGTGCCAGTAGTGGGACTCGCGGGGGCGGTGAAAAACTGTTTTTT | CASSGTRGGGEKLFF
once | TRBJ1-2 | TRBV28 | . | TGTGCCAGCCTACTTGGGGCGGCTAACTATGGCTACACCTTC | CASLLGAANYGYTF
. | TRBJ1-1 | TRBV5-3 | TRBD1 | TGTGCCAGAAGCTTGGCCAAGACAGGGACAACTGAAGCTTTCTTT | CARSLAKTGTTEAFF
. | TRBJ2-7 | TRBV4-1 | . | TGCGCCAGCAGCCAAGATGAGAGGGCCCCCTACGAGCAGTACTTC | CASSQDERAPYEQYF
. | TRBJ2-5 | TRBV19 | . | TGTGCCAGTAGTATTTTTCGGGGAGAGACCCAGTACTTC | CASSIFRGETQYF
. | TRBJ1-2 | TRBV11-2 | TRBD1 | TGTGCCAGCAGCTTAGACCGGCCCCAGGGGGCACTATACACCTTC | CASSLDRPQGALYTF
. | TRBJ1-5 | TRBV28 | TRBD1 | TGTGCCAGCAGTTTAGGGGGACAGGGAGCAGATCAGCCCCAGCATTTT | CASSLGGQGADQPQHF
once | TRBJ2-1 | TRBV2 | . | TGTGCCAGCAGTCCGGCGGGGCTGGGCAATGAGCAGTTCTTC | CASSPAGLGNEQFF
. | TRBJ2-7 | TRBV6-5 | . | TGTGCCAGCAGCCAGGGGGGCTACGAGCAGTACTTC | CASSQGGYEQYF
. | TRBJ1-4 | TRBV5-6 | TRBD1 | TGTGCCAGCAGCTTGAGGGGGCTTGGTGAAAAACTGTTTTTT | CASSLRGLGEKLFF
. | TRBJ1-3 | TRBV7-6 | . | TGTGCCAGCAGCTTAATGTCAGGGGCTGGAAACACCATATATTTT | CASSLMSGAGNTIYF
. | TRBJ1-3 | TRBV6-2/TRBV6-3 | . | TGTGCCAGCAGCCTCACAGGGACGACCATATATTTT | CASSLTGTTIYF
. | TRBJ2-1 | TRBV19 | . | TGTGCCAGTAGTCCCCTAACGAATGAGCAGTTCTTC | CASSPLTNEQFF
. | TRBJ2-7 | TRBV4-1 | . | TGCGCCAGCAGCCAAGATGAGCGGCGGGAGCAGTACTTC | CASSQDERREQYF
few | TRBJ1-3 | TRBV7-2 | TRBD1 | TGTGCCAGCAGCACTCAACAGGGGGGCGGAAACACCATATATTTT | CASSTQQGGGNTIYF
. | TRBJ1-6 | TRBV10-1 | . | TGCGCCAGCAGGGACAGCCATAATTCACCCCTCCACTTT | CASRDSHNSPLHF
few | TRBJ1-1 | TRBV5-1 | . | TGCGCCAGCAACAGCAACCCAGCCACCGCTGAAGCTTTCTTT | CASNSNPATAEAFF
. | TRBJ2-6 | TRBV4-3 | . | TGCGCCAGCAGCCAAGATCTGGAGGGTTCTGGGGCCAACGTCCTGACTTTC | CASSQDLEGSGANVLTF
. | TRBJ1-1 | TRBV11-1 | . | TGTGCCAGCAGCTCCAACAGGGTGGTTGTCGGTGAAGCTTTCTTT | CASSSNRVVVGEAFF
. | TRBJ2-7 | TRBV5-4 | TRBD2 | TGTGCCAGCAAAGTCGCGGGGGGCCCTTTGAACTACGAGCAGTACTTC | CASKVAGGPLNYEQYF
. | TRBJ1-2 | TRBV27 | . | TGTGCCAGCAGTTTCCAGGACTACGGTGGCTACACCTTC | CASSFQDYGGYTF
. | TRBJ2-7 | TRBV9 | TRBD1 | TGTGCCAGCAGCGTAGAGGGGACAGGGGGCTTTGAGCAGTACTTC | CASSVEGTGGFEQYF
once | TRBJ2-5 | TRBV3-1/TRBV3-2 | TRBD1 | TGTGCCAGCAGCCAAATCCAGGGGGTAGGAGAGACCCAGTACTTC | CASSQIQGVGETQYF
. | TRBJ2-7 | TRBV5-4 | . | TGTGCCAGCAGCTCCACCTACGAGCAGTACTTC | CASSSTYEQYF
. | TRBJ2-3 | TRBV5-1 | TRBD2 | TGCGCCAGCAGCTTGACTAGCGGGGTTAGCACAGATACGCAGTATTTT | CASSLTSGVSTDTQYF
. | TRBJ1-5 | TRBV2 | . | TGTGCCAGCAGTGAAACCAGAATCAATCAGCCCCAGCATTTT | CASSETRINQPQHF
. | TRBJ2-2 | TRBV3-1/TRBV3-2 | TRBD1 | TGTGCCAGCCGAAATGGGGTATTGGGGACAGGGGTTAACACCGGGGAGCTGTTTTTT | CASRNGVLGTGVNTGELFF
. | TRBJ2-1 | TRBV19 | . | TGTGCCAGTAGTATTAGGGACAGCGGGGGACGAGCCTACAATGAGCAGTTCTTC | CASSIRDSGGRAYNEQFF
. | TRBJ2-7 | TRBV6-5 | . | TGTGCCAGCAGTTACCGCACAGGGAGCACCTACGAGCAGTACTTC | CASSYRTGSTYEQYF
. | TRBJ2-5 | TRBV11-2 | . | TGTGCCTCAGGGGGGCTACAAGAGACCCAGTACTTC | CASGGLQETQYF
. | TRBJ2-7 | TRBV7-9 | . | TGTGCCAGCAGCCCCGACAGTCTCAGCTCCTACGAGCAGTACTTC | CASSPDSLSSYEQYF
. | TRBJ1-1 | TRBV6-2/TRBV6-3 | . | TGTGCCAGCAGTTACTATATCGGGGTTGAAGCTTTCTTT | CASSYYIGVEAFF
. | TRBJ1-2 | TRBV28 | . | TGTGCCAGCAGTATCAGACAGTTTGGCTACACCTTC | CASSIRQFGYTF